The rows below give T cell receptor beta chains drawn from one sample of a study of cytomegalovirus exposure and HLA in healthy donors. The method was immunoSEQ multiplex PCR; TCRdb's version includes in-frame clones alone and lacks a portion of them. The sample includes approximately 110,000 clones, around 77% of them seen just once. Sequencing input: PBMCs. The receptors originated from a woman aged 40 to 49 in good health and CMV-seropositive. The CDR3 runs from the conserved cysteine through the conserved F or W. The D gene is left open where the match is weak. The size entry is marked missing in some rows and otherwise reads once, few, many or a size class.

.,TRBV7-8,TRBJ1-1,TRBD1,CASSLGQGLFLNTEAFF,TGTGCCAGCAGCTTAGGACAGGGTCTCTTTCTGAACACTGAAGCTTTCTTT
.,TRBV7-3,TRBJ2-3,TRBD2,CASSPGLADTDTQYF,TGTGCCAGCAGCCCGGGACTAGCGGACACAGATACGCAGTATTTT
.,TRBV11-3,TRBJ1-1,.,CASSPLLEGWERAFF,TGTGCCAGCAGCCCACTATTGGAGGGATGGGAGAGGGCTTTCTTT
once,TRBV4-1,TRBJ2-2,.,CASSPTGSWNTGELFF,TGCGCCAGCAGCCCGACCGGGAGTTGGAACACCGGGGAGCTGTTTTTT
.,TRBV19,TRBJ2-5,.,CASKVSAGNQETQYF,TGTGCCAGTAAGGTCTCCGCGGGAAACCAAGAGACCCAGTACTTC
.,TRBV7-2,TRBJ2-1,.,CASSLLAGPYNEQFF,TGTGCCAGCAGCTTACTTGCGGGGCCCTACAATGAGCAGTTCTTC
.,TRBV29-1,TRBJ2-3,.,CSSTRVVGGTDTQYF,TGCAGCTCAACTAGGGTGGTTGGTGGCACAGATACGCAGTATTTT
.,TRBV19,TRBJ2-2,.,CASTPSGGELFF,TGTGCCAGTACACCGAGTGGCGGGGAGCTGTTTTTT
.,TRBV9,TRBJ2-7,TRBD2,CASSPGLASYEQYF,TGTGCCAGCAGCCCCGGACTAGCGTCCTACGAGCAGTACTTC
.,TRBV28,TRBJ2-5,.,CASRSPLAETQYF,TGTGCCAGCAGATCTCCTCTAGCGGAGACCCAGTACTTC
.,TRBV4-3,TRBJ2-6,.,CASSQDRGSGANVLTF,TGCGCCAGCAGCCAAGATCGAGGTTCTGGGGCCAACGTCCTGACTTTC
.,TRBV2,TRBJ1-4,.,CASSATANEKLFF,TGTGCCAGCAGTGCAACAGCTAATGAAAAACTGTTTTTT
.,TRBV12-2,TRBJ2-1,.,CASRLVRLADPSSYNEQFF,TGTGCAAGTCGCTTAGTTCGGCTAGCGGACCCTAGCTCCTACAATGAGCAGTTCTTC
.,TRBV11-2,TRBJ2-7,TRBD1,CASSLETSGTAYEQYF,TGTGCCAGCAGCTTAGAAACGTCAGGGACAGCCTACGAGCAGTACTTC
.,TRBV4-1,TRBJ2-2,TRBD2,CASSPLAGGINTGELFF,TGCGCCAGCAGCCCACTAGCGGGAGGGATTAACACCGGGGAGCTGTTTTTT
.,TRBV7-9,TRBJ1-4,.,CASSLEGDGSAELFF,TGTGCCAGCAGCTTAGAGGGGGACGGGTCTGCGGAACTGTTTTTT
.,TRBV6-5,TRBJ1-4,.,CASSSPAENEKLFF,TGTGCCAGCAGTTCCCCAGCGGAGAATGAAAAACTGTTTTTT
.,TRBV10-3,TRBJ1-4,.,CAISEGKRLFEKLFF,TGTGCCATCAGTGAGGGGAAGCGGCTTTTTGAAAAACTGTTTTTT
.,TRBV19,TRBJ1-2,TRBD1,CASSIGSPGQGGYGYTF,TGTGCCAGTAGTATAGGGTCCCCGGGACAGGGCGGCTATGGCTACACCTTC
.,TRBV7-3,TRBJ2-3,TRBD2,CASSSPGGTDTQYF,TGTGCCAGCAGCTCACCGGGGGGTACAGATACGCAGTATTTT
once,TRBV29-1,TRBJ1-2,TRBD1,CSVTGTGGYGYTF,TGCAGCGTCACTGGGACAGGGGGCTATGGCTACACCTTC
.,TRBV23-1,TRBJ1-2,.,CASSLAGWVNYGYTF,TGCGCCAGCAGTCTCGCAGGGTGGGTCAACTATGGCTACACCTTC
.,TRBV15,TRBJ1-1,.,CATSRDRGGGTEAFF,TGTGCCACCAGCAGAGACCGGGGGGGAGGAACTGAAGCTTTCTTT
.,TRBV2,TRBJ2-7,TRBD1,CASRDSSYEQYF,TGTGCCAGCCGGGACAGCTCCTACGAGCAGTACTTC
.,TRBV7-9,TRBJ2-3,.,CASSLARLEEDTQYF,TGTGCCAGCAGCTTAGCCCGGCTGGAGGAAGATACGCAGTATTTT
.,TRBV27,TRBJ2-4,TRBD1,CASSSGTGFNIQYF,TGTGCCAGCAGTTCCGGGACAGGTTTTAACATTCAGTACTTC
.,TRBV28,TRBJ1-5,.,CASSFEGSNQPQHF,TGTGCCAGCAGTTTTGAGGGAAGCAATCAGCCCCAGCATTTT
.,TRBV6-5,TRBJ1-5,.,CASSYRRGNQPQHF,TGTGCCAGCAGCTACAGGAGGGGCAATCAGCCCCAGCATTTT
.,TRBV28,TRBJ2-7,.,CASSLLRDPYEQYF,TGTGCCAGCAGTTTATTACGGGATCCCTACGAGCAGTACTTC
.,TRBV7-9,TRBJ2-1,.,CASSRPRGSYNEQFF,TGTGCCAGCAGCCGCCCCCGAGGCAGTTACAATGAGCAGTTCTTC
.,TRBV7-6,TRBJ2-7,.,CASSQDSRTSYEQYF,TGTGCCAGCAGCCAGGACAGCCGGACTTCCTACGAGCAGTACTTC
.,TRBV5-1,TRBJ2-7,.,CASRWDTRTYEQYF,TGCGCCAGCAGGTGGGACACGAGAACCTACGAGCAGTACTTC
.,TRBV4-1,TRBJ1-4,.,CASKSAIEPYISTNEKLFF,TGCGCCAGCAAGTCCGCGATTGAACCGTATATATCAACCAATGAAAAACTGTTTTTT
few,TRBV5-4,TRBJ1-1,.,CASSSPVQGSTEAFF,TGTGCCAGCAGCTCCCCGGTGCAGGGCAGCACTGAAGCTTTCTTT
.,TRBV5-1,TRBJ2-3,TRBD2,CASSLPTSGEHTDTQYF,TGCGCCAGCAGCCTCCCCACTAGCGGGGAGCACACAGATACGCAGTATTTT
.,TRBV28,TRBJ2-2,TRBD2,CASSLWGRGNTGELFF,TGTGCCAGCAGTTTATGGGGGAGGGGGAACACCGGGGAGCTGTTTTTT
once,TRBV29-1,TRBJ2-5,.,CSAGTQETQYF,TGCAGCGCAGGGACACAAGAGACCCAGTACTTC
.,TRBV18,TRBJ2-1,TRBD1,CASSSDRVVEQFF,TGTGCCAGCTCATCCGACAGGGTCGTTGAGCAGTTCTTC
few,TRBV28,TRBJ2-5,TRBD1,CASTLTGVQETQYF,TGTGCCAGCACCCTAACAGGGGTCCAAGAGACCCAGTACTTC
few,TRBV19,TRBJ1-2,.,CASSMPQGFNYGYTF,TGTGCCAGTAGTATGCCTCAGGGCTTCAACTATGGCTACACCTTC
.,TRBV6-5,TRBJ2-7,.,CAGQRRDRPYEQYF,TGTGCCGGCCAGAGGAGGGACAGACCCTACGAGCAGTACTTC
.,TRBV11-2,TRBJ2-1,TRBD1,CASSSYRQGVSYNEQFF,TGTGCCAGCAGCTCATACCGACAGGGAGTCTCCTACAATGAGCAGTTCTTC
.,TRBV5-1,TRBJ2-5,TRBD1,CASSLVVSGQGSGTQYF,TGCGCCAGCAGCTTGGTTGTGTCGGGACAGGGTAGTGGGACCCAGTACTTC
.,TRBV5-6,TRBJ1-2,TRBD1,CASSQIQIDRGFVYGYTF,TGTGCCAGCAGCCAGATTCAAATCGACAGGGGGTTTGTCTACGGCTACACCTTC
.,TRBV28,TRBJ1-2,.,CASSLLMRETNYGYTF,TGTGCCAGCAGTTTACTTATGAGGGAGACTAACTATGGCTACACCTTC
.,TRBV7-9,TRBJ2-5,TRBD1,CASSPIDRGIQETQYF,TGTGCCAGCAGCCCCATTGACAGGGGCATACAAGAGACCCAGTACTTC
.,TRBV28,TRBJ1-5,.,CASSLLGTRLSNQPQHF,TGTGCCAGCAGTTTATTAGGGACAAGACTTAGCAATCAGCCCCAGCATTTT
.,TRBV5-4,TRBJ1-2,.,CASSLGGHNYGYTF,TGTGCCAGCAGCTTGGGGGGGCATAACTATGGCTACACCTTC
.,TRBV28,TRBJ2-7,.,CASSIHRGGTYEQYF,TGTGCCAGCTCTATCCACAGGGGGGGGACGTACGAGCAGTACTTC
.,TRBV5-1,TRBJ1-2,.,CASSLAFQEPGYTF,TGCGCCAGCAGCTTGGCCTTCCAGGAACCTGGCTACACCTTC
.,TRBV4-3,TRBJ2-3,.,CASSQVTGASTDTQYF,TGCGCCAGCAGCCAAGTGACTGGGGCCAGCACAGATACGCAGTATTTT
.,TRBV4-2,TRBJ2-7,TRBD1,CASSLRDSSYEQYF,TGTGCCAGCAGCCTCCGGGACAGCTCCTACGAGCAGTACTTC
once,TRBV25-1,TRBJ2-7,TRBD1,CASSYRGPEQYF,TGTGCCAGCAGTTACAGGGGCCCCGAGCAGTACTTC
.,TRBV7-2,TRBJ2-5,TRBD2,CASSLGAGGETQYF,TGTGCCAGCAGCTTAGGCGCGGGAGGGGAGACCCAGTACTTC